The table lists the clone carrying this T cell receptor (beta chain) with a few counts. What it binds is not known. This entry is derived from a study of T cells in Graves' hyperthyroidism and ophthalmopathy. Findings of the study overall: Ophthalmopathy, which appeared later, was predicted by the model a median 6.5 months before onset.

Amplification of TCR beta CDR3 regions was performed using RNA transcripts as template. HTBI primers drove first-round RT-PCR of the TCR CDR3. TCRdb itself ran the multiplex PCR reads through MiXCR, one entry per CDR3 protein. The sample comprises 650,000 to 800,000 distinct CDR3 sequences, 45% of which are singletons, and roughly 6.5% rests with the top ten. Sequencing was performed on peripheral blood or thyroid tissue (not recorded which). This TCR came from an adult man with Graves' disease, either hyperthyroidism or ophthalmopathy (not recorded which).

The CDR3 here is CASSDGKLFF. Here the CDR3 DNA reads TGTGCCAGTTCGGATGGAAAACTGTTTTTT. The chain uses TRBV6-1 and TRBJ1-4; D is unresolved. The ends were cut back, 9 bases at V and 10 bases at J, with 9 bases in the middle. Per germline, CDR1 MNHNS and CDR2 SASEGT. CDR3 size: 10 residues.